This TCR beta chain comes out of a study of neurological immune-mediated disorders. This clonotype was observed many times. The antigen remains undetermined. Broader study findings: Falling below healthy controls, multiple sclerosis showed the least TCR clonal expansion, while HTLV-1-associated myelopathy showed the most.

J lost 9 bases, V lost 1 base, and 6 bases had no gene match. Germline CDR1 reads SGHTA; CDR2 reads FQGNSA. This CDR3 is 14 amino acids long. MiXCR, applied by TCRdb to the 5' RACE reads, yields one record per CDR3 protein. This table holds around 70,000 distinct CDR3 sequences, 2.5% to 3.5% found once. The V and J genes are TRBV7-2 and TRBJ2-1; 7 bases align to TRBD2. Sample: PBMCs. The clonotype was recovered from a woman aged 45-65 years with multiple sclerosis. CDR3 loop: CASSLETSRGEQFF. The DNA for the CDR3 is TGTGCCAGCAGCTTAGAGACTAGCCGGGGTGAGCAGTTCTTC.